This TCR beta chain appears in the sequencing data of a study of neoadjuvant anti-PD-1 for oral cavity cancer. Across the study: Non-progressing patients received a fourth nivolumab dose near day 43, then surgery on days 50-56.

Study-wide points: Each response group had just a few patients in TCR analyses.

Clones were read by immunoSEQ multiplex PCR, and TCRdb kept only the in-frame ones, dropping some. The table includes about 42,000 clones, about three quarters detected once. As for this clone: Its antigen is not identified.

Germline assignment: CDR1 MGHRA and CDR2 YSYEKL. V lost 0 bases to trimming and J lost 1 base, with 10 bases between them. The CDR3 has 15 amino acids. Described time point: after neoadjuvant nivolumab, at surgical resection. Patients were newly diagnosed with stage II-IVA oral cavity squamous cell carcinoma without prior systemic or radiation treatment. These oral cavity squamous cell carcinomas were HPV-negative and locally advanced. This rearrangement joins TRBV4-1 to TRBJ2-7; D gene uncertain. This specimen was PBMCs, taken after nivolumab (anti-PD-1) treatment. The clonotype was recovered from a person aged 40 to 85 with oral cavity squamous cell carcinoma. CDR3: CASSQDSDVSYEQYF. CDR3 nucleotide sequence: TGCGCCAGCAGCCAAGACAGCGACGTGTCCTACGAGCAGTACTTC.